The rows below give T cell receptor beta chains drawn from one sample of a study of early T cells in non-severe SARS-CoV-2 infection. TCRdb fed the 5' RACE reads into MiXCR, producing one record per CDR3 protein. In the table there are 70,000 to 85,000 distinct CDR3 sequences, over 10% of which are singletons. The sample comprised whole blood. All receptors come from an adult who was a healthcare worker with PCR-confirmed SARS-CoV-2 infection or an uninfected control (not recorded which). Both conserved end residues are part of each CDR3. Fields, in order: D gene, J gene, V gene, clone size, CDR3 protein, CDR3 DNA. A D gene is named only where the DNA matches it firmly. The size of a clone is reported for some rows only, either as once, few or many, or as a class for expanded clones.

d_call: .
j_call: TRBJ1-5
v_call: TRBV5-1
clone_size: .
cdr3_aa: CASSATTGERNQPQHF
cdr3_nt: TGCGCCAGCAGCGCGACTACCGGGGAAAGGAATCAGCCCCAGCATTTT

d_call: .
j_call: TRBJ2-3
v_call: TRBV11-2
clone_size: .
cdr3_aa: CASSLAWQRRKTDTQYF
cdr3_nt: TGTGCCAGCAGCTTAGCTTGGCAGAGAAGAAAGACAGATACGCAGTATTTT

d_call: .
j_call: TRBJ2-7
v_call: TRBV20-1
clone_size: few
cdr3_aa: CSAIRLRISSYEQYF
cdr3_nt: TGCAGTGCTATCCGACTCAGAATAAGCTCCTACGAGCAGTACTTC

d_call: .
j_call: TRBJ1-1
v_call: TRBV4-1
clone_size: .
cdr3_aa: CASSQDGGREGTEAFF
cdr3_nt: TGCGCCAGCAGCCAAGATGGAGGCAGAGAGGGCACTGAAGCTTTCTTT

d_call: TRBD2
j_call: TRBJ2-1
v_call: TRBV2
clone_size: .
cdr3_aa: CASQGLVNDNEQFF
cdr3_nt: TGTGCCAGCCAGGGACTAGTTAACGACAATGAGCAGTTCTTC

d_call: .
j_call: TRBJ2-1
v_call: TRBV12-5
clone_size: many
cdr3_aa: CASGPAVSPFSEQFF
cdr3_nt: TGTGCTAGTGGTCCGGCTGTGAGTCCTTTCAGCGAGCAGTTCTTC

d_call: .
j_call: TRBJ1-2
v_call: TRBV29-1
clone_size: .
cdr3_aa: CSVVRGAAGYTF
cdr3_nt: TGCAGCGTTGTGCGGGGAGCCGCTGGCTACACCTTC

d_call: .
j_call: TRBJ2-1
v_call: TRBV19
clone_size: many
cdr3_aa: CASRGIKERDEQFF
cdr3_nt: TGTGCCAGTAGAGGGATAAAAGAGAGGGATGAGCAGTTCTTC

d_call: .
j_call: TRBJ2-7
v_call: TRBV19
clone_size: many
cdr3_aa: CATSTGSYEQYF
cdr3_nt: TGTGCCACTTCGACCGGATCCTACGAGCAGTACTTC

d_call: .
j_call: TRBJ1-2
v_call: TRBV6-5
clone_size: .
cdr3_aa: CASSSGILGVSGYTF
cdr3_nt: TGTGCCAGCAGTTCGGGAATATTAGGGGTTTCTGGCTACACCTTC

d_call: .
j_call: TRBJ2-1
v_call: TRBV6-5
clone_size: .
cdr3_aa: CASSQPGARKNEQFF
cdr3_nt: TGTGCCAGCAGTCAACCAGGGGCACGGAAGAATGAGCAGTTCTTC

d_call: .
j_call: TRBJ2-1
v_call: TRBV29-1
clone_size: .
cdr3_aa: CSVRQIPTYNEQFF
cdr3_nt: TGCAGCGTTCGACAGATCCCGACCTACAATGAGCAGTTCTTC

d_call: .
j_call: TRBJ1-4
v_call: TRBV12-3/TRBV12-4
clone_size: many
cdr3_aa: CASSNRATNEKLFF
cdr3_nt: TGTGCCAGCAGTAACAGGGCTACTAATGAAAAACTGTTTTTT

d_call: .
j_call: TRBJ2-5
v_call: TRBV9
clone_size: .
cdr3_aa: CASSVTSKETQYF
cdr3_nt: TGTGCCAGCAGCGTCACTAGTAAAGAGACCCAGTACTTC

d_call: .
j_call: TRBJ2-2
v_call: TRBV6-1
clone_size: few
cdr3_aa: CASSEVQGTGELFF
cdr3_nt: TGTGCCAGCAGTGAAGTTCAGGGGACCGGGGAGCTGTTTTTT

d_call: .
j_call: TRBJ1-6
v_call: TRBV9
clone_size: once
cdr3_aa: CASSVGVGAALYNSPLHF
cdr3_nt: TGTGCCAGCAGCGTAGGTGTCGGGGCAGCCCTTTATAATTCACCCCTCCACTTT

d_call: .
j_call: TRBJ2-3
v_call: TRBV18
clone_size: .
cdr3_aa: CVSSPLFGTADTQYF
cdr3_nt: TGTGTCAGCTCACCCCTCTTCGGGACTGCAGATACGCAGTATTTT

d_call: .
j_call: TRBJ2-1
v_call: TRBV27
clone_size: .
cdr3_aa: CASSFIWGNEQFF
cdr3_nt: TGTGCCAGCAGTTTTATCTGGGGAAATGAGCAGTTCTTC

d_call: .
j_call: TRBJ1-5
v_call: TRBV28
clone_size: few
cdr3_aa: CASSRRLGNQPQHF
cdr3_nt: TGTGCCAGCAGCCGGAGGCTTGGCAATCAGCCCCAGCATTTT

d_call: .
j_call: TRBJ2-3
v_call: TRBV18
clone_size: many
cdr3_aa: CASSPGRDTQYF
cdr3_nt: TGTGCCAGCTCACCTGGGAGAGATACGCAGTATTTT

d_call: .
j_call: TRBJ2-7
v_call: TRBV5-1
clone_size: .
cdr3_aa: CASRPPGKIIYEQYF
cdr3_nt: TGCGCCAGCAGGCCGCCGGGCAAGATCATTTACGAGCAGTACTTC

d_call: .
j_call: TRBJ1-2
v_call: TRBV19
clone_size: many
cdr3_aa: CASSPQGRGYGYTF
cdr3_nt: TGTGCCAGTAGTCCTCAGGGGCGCGGCTATGGCTACACCTTC

d_call: .
j_call: TRBJ1-2
v_call: TRBV20-1
clone_size: few
cdr3_aa: CSARPQGVNYGYTF
cdr3_nt: TGCAGTGCTCGTCCACAGGGTGTGAACTATGGCTACACCTTC